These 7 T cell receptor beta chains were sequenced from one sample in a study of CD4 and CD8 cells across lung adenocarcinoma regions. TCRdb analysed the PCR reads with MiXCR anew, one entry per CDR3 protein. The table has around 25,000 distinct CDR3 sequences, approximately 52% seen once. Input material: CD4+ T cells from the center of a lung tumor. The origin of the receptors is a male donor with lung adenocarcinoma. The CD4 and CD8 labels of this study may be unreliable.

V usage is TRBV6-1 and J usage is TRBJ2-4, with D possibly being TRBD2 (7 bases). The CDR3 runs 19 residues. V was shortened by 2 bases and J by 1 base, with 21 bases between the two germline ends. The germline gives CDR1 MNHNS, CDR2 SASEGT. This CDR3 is CASSEFGGRGIFAKNIQYF. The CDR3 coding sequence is TGTGCCAGCAGTGAATTCGGGGGGAGGGGGATCTTTGCCAAAAACATTCAGTACTTC.

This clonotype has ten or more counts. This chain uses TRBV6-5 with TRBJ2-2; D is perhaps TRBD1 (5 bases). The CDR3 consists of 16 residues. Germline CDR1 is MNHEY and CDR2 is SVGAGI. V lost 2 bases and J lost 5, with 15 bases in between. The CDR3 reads CASSYPRQGETGELFF. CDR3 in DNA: TGTGCCAGCAGTTACCCTAGGCAGGGTGAGACCGGGGAGCTGTTTTTT.

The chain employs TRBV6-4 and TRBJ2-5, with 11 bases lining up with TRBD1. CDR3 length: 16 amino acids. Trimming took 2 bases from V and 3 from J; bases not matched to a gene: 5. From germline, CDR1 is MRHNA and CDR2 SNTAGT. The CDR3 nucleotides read TGTGCCAGCAGTGACCCGAGGGACAGGGGGGAAGAGACCCAGTACTTC. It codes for CASSDPRDRGEETQYF.

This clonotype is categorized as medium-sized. CDR3 protein: CASSLIGTLLTDTQYF. The DNA for the CDR3 is TGTGCCAGCAGTTTAATCGGGACACTCCTCACAGATACGCAGTATTTT. The chain combines TRBV27 with TRBJ2-3; TRBD1 is a possible D gene (6 bases). Trimming stripped 2 bases from V and 2 bases from J, with 14 bases between. CDR3 length: 16 amino acids. Germline V lookup: CDR1 MNHEY, CDR2 SMNVEV (reference sequence).

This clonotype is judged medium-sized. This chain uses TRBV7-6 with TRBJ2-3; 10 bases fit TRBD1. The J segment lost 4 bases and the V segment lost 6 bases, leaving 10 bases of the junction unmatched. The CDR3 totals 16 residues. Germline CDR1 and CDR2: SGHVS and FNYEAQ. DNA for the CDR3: TGTGCCAGCAGGGGAAAGGGGGACAGGGGTGCAGATACGCAGTATTTT. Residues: CASRGKGDRGADTQYF.

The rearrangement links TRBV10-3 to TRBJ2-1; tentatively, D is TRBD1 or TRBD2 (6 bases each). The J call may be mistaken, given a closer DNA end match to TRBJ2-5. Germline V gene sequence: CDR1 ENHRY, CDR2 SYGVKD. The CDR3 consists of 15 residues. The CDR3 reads CAAGDGGSGQNTQYF. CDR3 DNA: TGTGCCGCCGGGGACGGGGGCAGCGGCCAAAACACCCAGTACTTC.

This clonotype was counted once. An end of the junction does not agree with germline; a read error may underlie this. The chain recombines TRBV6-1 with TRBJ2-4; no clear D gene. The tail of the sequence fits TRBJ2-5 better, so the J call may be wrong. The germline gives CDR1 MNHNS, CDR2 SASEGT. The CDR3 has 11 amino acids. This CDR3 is CAGRGRETQYF. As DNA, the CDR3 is TGCGCCGGCCGTGGAAGGGAGACCCAGTACTTC.